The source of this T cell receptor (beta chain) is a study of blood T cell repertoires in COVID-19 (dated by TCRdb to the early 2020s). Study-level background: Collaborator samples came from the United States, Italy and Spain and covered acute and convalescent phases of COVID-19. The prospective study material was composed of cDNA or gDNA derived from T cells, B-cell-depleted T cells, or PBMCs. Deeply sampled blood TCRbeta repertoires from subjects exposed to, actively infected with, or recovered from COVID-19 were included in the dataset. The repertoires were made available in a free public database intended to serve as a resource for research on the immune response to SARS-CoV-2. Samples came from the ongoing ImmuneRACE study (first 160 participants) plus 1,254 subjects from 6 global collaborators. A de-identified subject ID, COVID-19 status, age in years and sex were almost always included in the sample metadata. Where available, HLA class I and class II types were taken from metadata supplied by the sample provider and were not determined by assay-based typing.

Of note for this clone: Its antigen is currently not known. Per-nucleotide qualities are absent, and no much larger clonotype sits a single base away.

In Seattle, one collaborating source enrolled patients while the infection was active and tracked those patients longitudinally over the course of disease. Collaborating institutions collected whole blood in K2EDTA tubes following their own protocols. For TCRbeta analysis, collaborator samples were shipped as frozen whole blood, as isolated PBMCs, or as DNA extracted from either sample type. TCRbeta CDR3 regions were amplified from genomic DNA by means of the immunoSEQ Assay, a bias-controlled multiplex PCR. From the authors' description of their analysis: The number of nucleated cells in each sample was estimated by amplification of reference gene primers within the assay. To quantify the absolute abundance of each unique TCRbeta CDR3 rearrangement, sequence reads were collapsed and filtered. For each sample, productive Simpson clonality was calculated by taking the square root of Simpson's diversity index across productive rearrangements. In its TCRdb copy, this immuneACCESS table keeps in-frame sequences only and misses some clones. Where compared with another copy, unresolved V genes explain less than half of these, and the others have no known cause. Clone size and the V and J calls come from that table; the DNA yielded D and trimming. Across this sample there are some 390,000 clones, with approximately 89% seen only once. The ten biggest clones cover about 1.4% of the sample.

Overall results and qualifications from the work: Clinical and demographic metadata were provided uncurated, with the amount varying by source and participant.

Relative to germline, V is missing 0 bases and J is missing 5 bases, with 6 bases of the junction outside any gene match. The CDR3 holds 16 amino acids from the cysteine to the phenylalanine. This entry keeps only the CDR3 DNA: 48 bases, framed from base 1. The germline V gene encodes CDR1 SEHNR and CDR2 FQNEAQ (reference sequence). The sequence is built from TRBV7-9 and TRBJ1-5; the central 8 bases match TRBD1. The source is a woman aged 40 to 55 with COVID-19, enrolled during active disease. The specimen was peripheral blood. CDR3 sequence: CASSLAGTGLDQPQHF. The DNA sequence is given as TGTGCCAGCAGCTTAGCTGGGACAGGCTTGGATCAGCCCCAGCATTTT. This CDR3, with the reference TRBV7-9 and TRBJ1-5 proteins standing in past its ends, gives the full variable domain DTGVSQNPRHKITKRGQNVTFRCDPISEHNRLYWYRQTLGQGPEFLTYFQNEAQLEKSRLLSDRFSAERPKGSFSTLEIQRTEQGDSAMYLCASSLAGTGLDQPQHFGDGTRLSIL.